The present TCR beta chain was sequenced within a study of early T cells in non-severe SARS-CoV-2 infection. TCRdb processed the 5' RACE reads anew with MiXCR; each CDR3 protein has one entry. The repertoire holds 30,000 to 40,000 distinct CDR3 sequences, with 9% to 9.5% as singletons. The CDR3 contains 15 residues. The V and J ends lost 7 bases and 0 bases respectively, with 14 bases between them. Germline lookup yields CDR1 MNHEY and CDR2 SVGEGT. The V and J genes are TRBV6-2 or TRBV6-3 and TRBJ2-3; D unclear. Sequencing input: whole blood. This TCR was recovered from an adult who was a healthcare worker with PCR-confirmed SARS-CoV-2 infection or an uninfected control (not recorded which). Here the CDR3 DNA reads TGTGCCAGCACCAATGGTGCCTTGAGCACAGATACGCAGTATTTT. Its protein product is CASTNGALSTDTQYF.